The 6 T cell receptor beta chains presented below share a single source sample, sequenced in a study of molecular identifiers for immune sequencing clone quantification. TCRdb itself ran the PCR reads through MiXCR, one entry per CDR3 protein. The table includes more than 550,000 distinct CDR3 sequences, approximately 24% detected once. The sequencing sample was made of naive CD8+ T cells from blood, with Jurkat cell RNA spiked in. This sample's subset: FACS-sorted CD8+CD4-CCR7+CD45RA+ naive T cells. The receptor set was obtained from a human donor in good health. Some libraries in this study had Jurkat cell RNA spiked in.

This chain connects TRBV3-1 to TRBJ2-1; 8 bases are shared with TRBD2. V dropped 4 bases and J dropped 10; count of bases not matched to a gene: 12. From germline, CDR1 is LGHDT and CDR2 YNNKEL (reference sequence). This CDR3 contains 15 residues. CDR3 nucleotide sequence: TGTGCCAGCAGCCCTGGGCGGGGGGTCGGAAACGAGCAGTTCTTC. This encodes CASSPGRGVGNEQFF.

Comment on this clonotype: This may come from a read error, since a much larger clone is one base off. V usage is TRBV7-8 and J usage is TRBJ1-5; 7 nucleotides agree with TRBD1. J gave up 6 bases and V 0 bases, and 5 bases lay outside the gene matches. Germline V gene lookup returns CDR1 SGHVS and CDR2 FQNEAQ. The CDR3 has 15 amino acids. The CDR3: CASSLAQGDSQPQHF. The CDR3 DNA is TGTGCCAGCAGCTTAGCGCAAGGGGACAGTCAGCCCCAGCATTTT.

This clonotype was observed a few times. The CDR3 DNA reads as TGCAGCGCCGGGACAGCTTACAATGAGCAGTTCTTC. It encodes CSAGTAYNEQFF. The chain has TRBV29-1 and TRBJ2-1; 7 nucleotides match TRBD1. CDR1 and CDR2 from the germline V gene are SQVTM and ANQGSEA. J gave up 4 bases and V 7 bases, and 4 bases lay outside the gene matches. The CDR3 runs 12 residues.

CDR3 amino acids: CASSDWTRPHGFF. The DNA of the CDR3 is TGCGCCAGCAGTGACTGGACTCGCCCTCATGGGTTCTTC. This chain uses TRBV10-1 with TRBJ2-1; tentative D call: TRBD2 (5 bases). CDR3 length equals 13 residues. CDR1 WNHNN and CDR2 SYGVQD come from the germline V gene (reference sequence). V lost 3 bases to trimming and J lost 15 bases, with 18 bases between them.

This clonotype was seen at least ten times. The CDR3 spells CSARPGLIYAADTQYF. The DNA for the CDR3 is TGCAGTGCTAGACCGGGACTGATCTATGCGGCAGATACGCAGTATTTT. This chain links TRBV20-1 with TRBJ2-3, with D possibly TRBD2 on 6 matching bases. Germline lookup yields CDR1 DFQATT and CDR2 SNEGSKA (reference sequence). Trimming removed 2 bases from V and 4 bases from J, with 19 bases in between. The CDR3 has 16 amino acids.

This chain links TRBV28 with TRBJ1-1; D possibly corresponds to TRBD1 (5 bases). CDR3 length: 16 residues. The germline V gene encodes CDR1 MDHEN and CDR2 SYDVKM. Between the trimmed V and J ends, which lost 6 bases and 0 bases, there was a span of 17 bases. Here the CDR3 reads CASSDSPTTLNTEAFF. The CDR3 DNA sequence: TGTGCCAGCAGCGACAGCCCGACTACCTTGAACACTGAAGCTTTCTTT. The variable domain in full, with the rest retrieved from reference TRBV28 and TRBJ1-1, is DVKVTQSSRYLVKRTGEKVFLECVQDMDHENMFWYRQDPGLGLRLIYFSYDVKMKEKGDIPEGYSVSREKKERFSLILESASTNQTSMYLCASSDSPTTLNTEAFFGQGTRLTVV.